This TCR beta chain was obtained from a study of blood T cell repertoires in COVID-19. Study-level background: The United States, Italy and Spain supplied acute and convalescent COVID-19 samples. PBMCs, B-cell-depleted T cells, or T cells were the source of the cDNA or gDNA that made up the material.

Seattle patients were enrolled during active infection and followed longitudinally. In the original processing: The assay estimated nucleated cells by amplifying reference gene primers. Clones were sequenced by immunoSEQ multiplex PCR, and TCRdb holds only the in-frame ones, with some missing. The V and J calls and the clone size are those of that table, but D and trimming were determined from the DNA. The sample lists 200,000 to 250,000 clones, more than 75% occurring once. This TCR came from a woman aged 80 or over with COVID-19, enrolled during active disease. The sample taken for sequencing was peripheral blood.

Written as DNA, the CDR3 is TGTGCCAGCAGCGCTTATAAGGGGGTAGAGCAGTTCTTC. Its protein product is CASSAYKGVEQFF. The chain carries TRBV9 and TRBJ2-1; a weak D match, TRBD1 (6 bases). Germline V gene lookup returns CDR1 SGDLS and CDR2 YYNGEE. V was cut by 3 bases and J by 10 bases, with 14 bases left in between. This CDR3 spans 13 amino acids.